This T cell receptor beta chain was retrieved from a study of regulatory T cells in long-lasting Graves disease. Assembly of TCR beta libraries relied on iRepertoire HTBI primers together with Arm-PCR of CDR3 regions. Via MiXCR, TCRdb re-called the multiplex PCR reads, giving one row per CDR3 protein. The sample shows roughly 400,000 distinct CDR3 sequences, around a fifth of them seen only once. Ten or more counts support this clonotype. Its antigen is not identified. Study-wide points: Comparison showed that persistent patients shared more public clonotypes (roughly 2,500) than new patients (approximately 870). Possibly, too few samples lowered accuracy.

The time point was: persistent/refractory GD, antithyroid drugs over 5 years with positive TRAb. TCR sequences were obtained from RNA taken from PBMCs. A roughly 9-milliliter sample of peripheral blood was drawn into EDTA tubes. The source is a female donor with Graves disease. This material consisted of peripheral blood mononuclear cells (PBMCs), taken when the disease was refractory, from a patient treated with antithyroid drugs.

The CDR3 region has the DNA TGTGCCAGCAGTTTGGGACAGGGGATGGAGACCCAGTACTTC. It codes for CASSLGQGMETQYF. V gene TRBV28 combines with J gene TRBJ2-5; TRBD1 matches at 10 bases. The CDR3 spans 14 residues. Germline V gives CDR1 MDHEN, CDR2 SYDVKM. J was trimmed by 5 bases and V by 3 bases; bases with no gene match: 3.